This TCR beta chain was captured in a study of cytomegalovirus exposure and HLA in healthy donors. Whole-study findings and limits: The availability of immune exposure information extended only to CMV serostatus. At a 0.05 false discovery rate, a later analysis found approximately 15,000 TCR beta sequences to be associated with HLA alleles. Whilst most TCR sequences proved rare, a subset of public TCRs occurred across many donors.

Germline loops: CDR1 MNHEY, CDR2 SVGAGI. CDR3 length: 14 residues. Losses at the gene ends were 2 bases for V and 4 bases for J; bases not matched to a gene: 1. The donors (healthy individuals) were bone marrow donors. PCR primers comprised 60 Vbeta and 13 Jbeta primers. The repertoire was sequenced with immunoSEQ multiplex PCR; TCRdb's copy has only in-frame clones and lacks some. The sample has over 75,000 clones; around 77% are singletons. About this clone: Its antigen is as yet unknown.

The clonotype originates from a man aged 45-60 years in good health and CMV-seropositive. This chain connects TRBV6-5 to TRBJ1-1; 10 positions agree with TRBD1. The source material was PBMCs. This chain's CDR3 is CASSYDRGLTEAFF. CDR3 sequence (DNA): TGTGCCAGCAGTTACGACAGGGGGCTCACTGAAGCTTTCTTT.